This section outlines one TCR beta chain sequence together with its context. This table comes from immunoSEQ multiplex PCR, and its TCRdb copy is limited to in-frame clones, with some not included. In the table there are 150,000 to 200,000 clones, roughly 82% of which are singletons. These data originate in a study of cytomegalovirus exposure and HLA in healthy donors. The CDR3 is made up of 14 amino acids. Trimming shortened V by 2 bases and J by 5 bases, and 12 bases separated the two germline ends. Germline V CDR1 and CDR2: MNHNS, SASEGT. The clonotype was recovered from a woman under 30 in good health and CMV-seronegative. The sample was PBMCs. The chain employs TRBV6-1 and TRBJ1-1, with a weak D call TRBD1 (5 bases). The CDR3 region has the DNA TGTGCCAGCAGTGAATGGGGCAGCACGACTGAAGCTTTCTTT. Residues: CASSEWGSTTEAFF.